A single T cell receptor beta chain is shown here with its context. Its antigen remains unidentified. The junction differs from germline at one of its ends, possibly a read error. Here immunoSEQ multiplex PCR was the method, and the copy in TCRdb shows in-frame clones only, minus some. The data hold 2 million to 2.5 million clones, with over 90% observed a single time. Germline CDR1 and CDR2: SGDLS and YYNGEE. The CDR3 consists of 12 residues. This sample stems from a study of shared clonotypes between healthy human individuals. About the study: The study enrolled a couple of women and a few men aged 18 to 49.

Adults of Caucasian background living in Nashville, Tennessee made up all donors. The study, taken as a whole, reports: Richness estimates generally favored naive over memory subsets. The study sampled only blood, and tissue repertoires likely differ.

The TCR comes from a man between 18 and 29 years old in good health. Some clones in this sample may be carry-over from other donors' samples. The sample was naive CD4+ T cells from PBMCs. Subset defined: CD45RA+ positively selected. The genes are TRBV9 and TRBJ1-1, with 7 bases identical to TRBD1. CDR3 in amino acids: CASSVGRRGLSF. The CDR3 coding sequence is TGTGCCAGCAGCGTAGGAAGGAGGGGGCTTTCCTTT.